This is a list of T cell receptor beta chains from one sample in a study of blood T cell repertoires in COVID-19. The assay was immunoSEQ multiplex PCR, and TCRdb's table has in-frame clones only and misses some. The table lists just over 15,000 clones, around 86% of them singletons. The sequencing sample was made of peripheral blood. These receptor sequences come from a man at least 80 years old with active or convalescent COVID-19. The CDR3 runs from the conserved cysteine through the conserved F or W. D genes are given only for firm matches. Only part of the rows carry a size: once, few, many, or a class if the clone is expanded.

>TRBD1|TRBV10-3|NA|TRBJ2-2
TGTGCCATCAGTGGAATAGGGGACAGGGTAGGCGGGGAGCTGTTTTTT
CAISGIGDRVGGELFF
>TRBD2|TRBV2|NA|TRBJ2-2
TGTGCCAGCATGGGGAGGGAGAACACCGGGGAGCTGTTTTTT
CASMGRENTGELFF
>TRBD1|TRBV5-4|NA|TRBJ1-2
TGTGCCAGCAGCCGGGACAGAACCTTCTATGGCTACACCTTC
CASSRDRTFYGYTF
>TRBD2|TRBV2|NA|TRBJ2-1
TGTGCCAGCACCCGGACTAGCGGGGTGGACAATGAGCAGTTCTTC
CASTRTSGVDNEQFF
>NA|TRBV4-2|medium-sized|TRBJ2-7
TGTGCCAGCAGCCAAGTCGGGACTGGACCCTACGAGCAGTACTTC
CASSQVGTGPYEQYF
>TRBD2|TRBV18|NA|TRBJ2-3
TGTGCCAGCTCACCAGTCGGCGGGGGTAACTCAGATACGCAGTATTTT
CASSPVGGGNSDTQYF
>TRBD1|TRBV6-6|NA|TRBJ1-6
TGTGCCAGCAGTTACGGGACAGGGGCTTCACCCCTCCACTTT
CASSYGTGASPLHF
>TRBD1|TRBV19|NA|TRBJ1-5
TGTGCCAGTAGTATCTCCGGACAGGGGCTATTTAGCAATCAGCCCCAGCATTTT
CASSISGQGLFSNQPQHF
>NA|TRBV21-1|NA|TRBJ2-4
TGTGCCAGCAGCAGACCCGGGACAGAAATAGCCAAAAACATTCAGTACTTC
CASSRPGTEIAKNIQYF
>NA|TRBV11-2|NA|TRBJ2-3
TGTGCCAGCAGCCCGCGGCTAGATTACACAGATACGCAGTATTTT
CASSPRLDYTDTQYF
>NA|TRBV3-1/TRBV3-2|NA|TRBJ2-3
TGTGCCAGCAGGGTCCCTTCGCGGCCGACTAGCACAGATACGCAGTATTTT
CASRVPSRPTSTDTQYF
>TRBD1|TRBV19|NA|TRBJ2-2
TGTGCCAGTAGTTCCCCGCAGGGGGCTTACACCGGGGAGCTGTTTTTT
CASSSPQGAYTGELFF
>TRBD2|TRBV30|once|TRBJ2-5
TGTGCCTGGAGACCCGGGACTAGCGGCCAAGAGACCCAGTACTTC
CAWRPGTSGQETQYF
>NA|TRBV20-1|NA|TRBJ2-5
TGCAGTGCTAACGCTCGGGAGACCCAGTACTTC
CSANARETQYF
>NA|TRBV19|once|TRBJ1-5
TGTGCCAGTAGCCTCTCCGCCATCTCGACACATCCCCAGCATTTT
CASSLSAISTHPQHF
>NA|TRBV11-3|NA|TRBJ1-2
TGTGCCAGCAGCTTAAGCCAGGGCCTCAATGGCTACACCTTC
CASSLSQGLNGYTF
>NA|TRBV6-6|NA|TRBJ2-2
TGTGCCAGCAGGGCAGGGGCGAACACCGGGGAGCTGTTTTTT
CASRAGANTGELFF
>NA|TRBV6-2/TRBV6-3|once|TRBJ1-2
TGTGCCAGCAGTTACTCTGGCAGGGGCGGCTATGGCTACACCTTC
CASSYSGRGGYGYTF
>NA|TRBV2|NA|TRBJ2-3
TGTGCCAGCAGTGGTAGACTTTCCACAGATACGCAGTATTTT
CASSGRLSTDTQYF
>TRBD2|TRBV28|NA|TRBJ2-1
TGTGCCAGCAGAATAGCGGGGGGGGTATACAATGAGCAGTTCTTC
CASRIAGGVYNEQFF
>TRBD2|TRBV6-2/TRBV6-3|large|TRBJ2-2
TGTGCCAGCAGTTACGGTATAGCGGGGGGGCCCGGGGAGCTGTTTTTT
CASSYGIAGGPGELFF
>NA|TRBV6-2/TRBV6-3|NA|TRBJ1-5
TGTGCCAGCAGTTACGGGGCGAGCAATCAGCCCCAGCATTTT
CASSYGASNQPQHF
>TRBD1|TRBV7-2|once|TRBJ1-2
TGTGCCAGCAAGAGGGACAGGCGATGGTATGGCTACACCTTC
CASKRDRRWYGYTF
>NA|TRBV24-1|once|TRBJ1-2
TGTGCCACCAGTGAGCCCAATATCGGCTATGGCTACACCTTC
CATSEPNIGYGYTF
>NA|TRBV11-3|NA|TRBJ1-2
TGTGCCAGCAGCTTAGCTGGACAAGTTGGCTACACCTTC
CASSLAGQVGYTF
>TRBD2|TRBV4-2|NA|TRBJ2-1
TGTGCCAGCAGCCTGGGGACTAGCGGGGGGGCAAAGGAGCAGTTCTTC
CASSLGTSGGAKEQFF
>TRBD2|TRBV6-4|once|TRBJ2-3
TGTGCCAGCAGTGACTCCAGCGGGGCGTCAGATACGCAGTATTTT
CASSDSSGASDTQYF
>NA|TRBV29-1|NA|TRBJ2-5
TGCAGCGTTGAGGAGATAGAAGGGACCCAGTACTTC
CSVEEIEGTQYF
>TRBD1|TRBV12-3/TRBV12-4|NA|TRBJ2-5
TGTGCCAGCACCCCGACAGGGATGGAGACCCAGTACTTC
CASTPTGMETQYF
>TRBD2|TRBV3-1/TRBV3-2|NA|TRBJ2-5
TGTGCCAGCAGCCCCTTCCTGCGGGGGGGAGAGACCCAGTACTTC
CASSPFLRGGETQYF
>TRBD1|TRBV6-5|NA|TRBJ1-3
TGTGCCAGCACATCCGGGACAGGGTCTTCCGCCATATATTTT
CASTSGTGSSAIYF